Sequencing of this T cell receptor beta chain was carried out in a study of CD8+ T cells in alopecia areata. Study-level background: Patients received oral tofacitinib, 5 to 10 mg twice daily, for moderate-to-severe alopecia areata. Study observations and caveats: Clarity of TCR sharing across patients fell short of that in mice, possibly HLA-related.

The CDR3 loop spans 13 amino acids. Germline lookup yields CDR1 SEHNR and CDR2 FQNEAQ (reference sequence). The V end lost 5 bases, the J end lost 5 bases, and 12 bases lay between the germline ends. In alopecia areata patients, both lesional scalp punch biopsies and peripheral blood were collected. The sorting of PBMCs gave CD4+ and CD8+ T cells. There are a few counts of this clone. Antigen: not known. In each case, RNA was isolated and then reverse transcribed into cDNA as the sequencing template. This table comes from immunoSEQ multiplex PCR, and its TCRdb copy is limited to in-frame clones, with some not included. The sample has about 97,000 clones, 41% seen once; the top ten hold about 1.2%.

This TCR was recovered from a human donor with alopecia areata. This chain links TRBV7-9 with TRBJ2-5; D is unresolved. Sequenced input: CD4+ T cells sorted from blood. The CDR3 DNA reads TGTGCCAGCAGCAGCAGAGCTCTGGAGACCCAGTACTTC. Translated, it gives CASSSRALETQYF.